This T cell receptor beta chain was captured by sequencing in a study of identical twins. This CDR3 has 16 amino acids. Per the germline V gene, CDR1 is MNHEY and CDR2 is SVGAGI. This clonotype was observed a single time. The junction differs from germline at one of its ends, possibly a read error. Each CDR3 protein is one row after TCRdb ran MiXCR on the 5' RACE reads. The data hold 420,000 or so distinct CDR3 sequences, with under 20% observed a single time. What was sequenced was naive T cells sorted from blood. V is TRBV6-5 and J is TRBJ2-6; a weak D match, TRBD1 (5 bases). The receptor comes from a man aged 50-60 years in good health. The chain's CDR3 is CASSYSMGSGASVLTF. CDR3 DNA sequence: TGTGCCAGCAGTTACTCGATGGGGTCTGGGGCCAGCGTCCTGACTTTC.